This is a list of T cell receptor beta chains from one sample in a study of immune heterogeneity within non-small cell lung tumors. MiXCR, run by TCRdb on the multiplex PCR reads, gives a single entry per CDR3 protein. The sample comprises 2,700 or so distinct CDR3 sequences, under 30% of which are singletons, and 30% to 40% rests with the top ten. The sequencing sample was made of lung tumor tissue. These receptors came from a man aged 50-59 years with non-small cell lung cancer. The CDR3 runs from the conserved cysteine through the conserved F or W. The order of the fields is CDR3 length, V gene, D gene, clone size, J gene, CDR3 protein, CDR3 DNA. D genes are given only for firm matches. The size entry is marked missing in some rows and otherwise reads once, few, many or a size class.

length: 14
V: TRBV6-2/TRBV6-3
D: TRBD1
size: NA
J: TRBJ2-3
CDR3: CASDGQGGTDTQYF
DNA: TGTGCCAGCGACGGACAGGGGGGCACAGATACGCAGTATTTT

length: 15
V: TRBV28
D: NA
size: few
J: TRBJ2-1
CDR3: CASRRTGTALNEQFF
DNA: TGTGCCAGCAGACGAACTGGGACCGCCTTGAATGAGCAGTTCTTC

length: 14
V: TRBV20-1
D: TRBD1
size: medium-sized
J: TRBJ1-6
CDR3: CSARGDRENSPLHF
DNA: TGCAGTGCTAGGGGGGACAGGGAGAATTCACCCCTCCACTTT

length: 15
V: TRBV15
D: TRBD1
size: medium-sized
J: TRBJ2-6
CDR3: CATSNRGSGANVLTF
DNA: TGTGCCACCAGCAACAGGGGCTCTGGGGCCAACGTCCTGACTTTC

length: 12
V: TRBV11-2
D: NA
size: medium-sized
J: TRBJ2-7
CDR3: CASSLGSYEQYF
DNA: TGTGCCAGCAGCTTGGGGTCCTACGAGCAGTACTTC

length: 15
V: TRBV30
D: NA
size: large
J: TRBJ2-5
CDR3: CAWSVFQGRGETQYF
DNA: TGTGCCTGGAGTGTATTCCAGGGAAGGGGGGAGACCCAGTACTTC

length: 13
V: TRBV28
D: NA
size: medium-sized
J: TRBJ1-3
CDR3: CASSLGRGNTIYF
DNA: TGTGCCAGCAGTTTAGGCAGAGGAAACACCATATATTTT

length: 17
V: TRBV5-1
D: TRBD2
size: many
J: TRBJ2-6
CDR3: CASSLAGGAGGANVLTF
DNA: TGCGCCAGCAGCTTGGCCGGGGGGGCCGGTGGGGCCAACGTCCTGACTTTC

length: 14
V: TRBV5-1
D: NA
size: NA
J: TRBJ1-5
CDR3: CASSLVAEGRPQHF
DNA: TGCGCCAGCAGCTTGGTGGCGGAAGGTAGGCCCCAGCATTTT

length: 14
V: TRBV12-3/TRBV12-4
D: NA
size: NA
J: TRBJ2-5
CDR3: CDSSLEALGEKQYF
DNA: TGTGACAGCAGTTTAGAGGCCTTAGGAGAGAAACAGTACTTC

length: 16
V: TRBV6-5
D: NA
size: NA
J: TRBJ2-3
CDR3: CASGLRGRVSTDTQYF
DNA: TGTGCCAGCGGTTTGAGGGGTAGGGTTAGCACAGATACGCAGTATTTT

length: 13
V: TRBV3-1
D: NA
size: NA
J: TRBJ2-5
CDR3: CASSPTEEETQYF
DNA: TGTGCCAGCAGCCCCACTGAGGAAGAGACCCAGTACTTC

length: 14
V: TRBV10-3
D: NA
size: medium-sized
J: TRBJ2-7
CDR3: CAISESGSSYEQYF
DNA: TGTGCCATCAGTGAGTCGGGAAGCTCCTACGAGCAGTACTTC

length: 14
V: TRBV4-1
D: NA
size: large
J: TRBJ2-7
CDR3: CASSQVAGINEQYF
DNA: TGCGCCAGCAGCCAAGTGGCAGGGATCAACGAGCAGTACTTC

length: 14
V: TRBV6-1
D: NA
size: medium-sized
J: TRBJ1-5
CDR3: CASSEGFGNQPQHF
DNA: TGTGCCAGCAGTGAAGGGTTTGGAAATCAGCCCCAGCATTTT

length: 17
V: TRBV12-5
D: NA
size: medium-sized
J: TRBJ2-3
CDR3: CASGTPISFEGADTQYF
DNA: TGTGCTAGTGGCACCCCAATCAGTTTTGAGGGGGCAGATACGCAGTATTTT

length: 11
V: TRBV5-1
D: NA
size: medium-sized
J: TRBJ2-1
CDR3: CASSLFNEQFF
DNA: TGCGCCAGCAGCTTGTTTAATGAGCAGTTCTTC

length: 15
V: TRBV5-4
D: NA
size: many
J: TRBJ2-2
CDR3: CASSTSRSSTGELFF
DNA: TGTGCCAGCAGCACTAGCCGCAGTTCCACCGGGGAGCTGTTTTTT

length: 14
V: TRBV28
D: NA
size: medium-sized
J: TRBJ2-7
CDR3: CASKGAASGYEQYF
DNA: TGTGCCAGCAAGGGGGCGGCTAGCGGCTACGAGCAGTACTTC

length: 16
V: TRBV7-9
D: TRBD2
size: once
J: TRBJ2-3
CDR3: CASSLVLAGDADTQYF
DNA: TGTGCCAGCAGCTTAGTACTAGCGGGGGACGCAGATACGCAGTATTTT

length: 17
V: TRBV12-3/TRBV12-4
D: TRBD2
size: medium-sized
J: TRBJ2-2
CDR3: CASSQGGSGRDTGELFF
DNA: TGTGCCAGCAGTCAGGGGGGTAGCGGGAGAGATACCGGGGAGCTGTTTTTT

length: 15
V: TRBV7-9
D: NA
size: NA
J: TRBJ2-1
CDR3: CASSSNRGVQSEQFF
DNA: TGTGCCAGCAGCTCGAATAGAGGGGTCCAGAGTGAGCAGTTCTTC

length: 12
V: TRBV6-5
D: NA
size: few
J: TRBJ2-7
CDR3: CASSYSTEEQYF
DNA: TGTGCCAGCAGTTACTCCACGGAGGAGCAGTACTTC

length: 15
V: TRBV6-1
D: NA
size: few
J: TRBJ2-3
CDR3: CASNLAGTSTDTQYF
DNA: TGTGCCAGCAACCTGGCAGGCACTAGCACAGATACGCAGTATTTT

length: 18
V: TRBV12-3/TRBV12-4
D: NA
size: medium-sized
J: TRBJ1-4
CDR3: CASSPAPGVFATNEKLFF
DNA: TGTGCCAGCAGCCCGGCCCCAGGAGTCTTCGCAACTAATGAAAAACTGTTTTTT

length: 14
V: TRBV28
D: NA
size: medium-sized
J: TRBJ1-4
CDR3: CASSRGSGDEKLFF
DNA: TGTGCCAGCAGTAGGGGGTCCGGGGATGAAAAACTGTTTTTT

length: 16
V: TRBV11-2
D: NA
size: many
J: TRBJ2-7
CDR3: CASSLGRSSVFYEQYF
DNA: TGTGCCAGCTCCTTAGGGCGGTCGTCTGTTTTCTACGAGCAGTACTTC

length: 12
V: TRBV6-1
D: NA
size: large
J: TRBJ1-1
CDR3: CASKGPNTEAFF
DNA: TGTGCCAGCAAGGGACCCAACACTGAAGCTTTCTTT

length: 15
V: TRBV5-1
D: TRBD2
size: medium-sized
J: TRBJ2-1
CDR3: CASSFSAGDRYEQFF
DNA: TGCGCCAGCAGCTTCTCGGCGGGGGATCGGTATGAGCAGTTCTTC

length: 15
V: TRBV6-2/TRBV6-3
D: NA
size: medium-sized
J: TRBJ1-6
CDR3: CASSYGDISRSPLHF
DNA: TGTGCCAGCAGTTACGGGGACATCTCCCGTTCACCCCTCCACTTT

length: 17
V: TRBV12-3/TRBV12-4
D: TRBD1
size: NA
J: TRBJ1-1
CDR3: CASSLASGRGRDTEAFF
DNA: TGTGCCAGCAGTTTAGCGAGCGGCAGGGGGCGTGACACTGAAGCTTTCTTT

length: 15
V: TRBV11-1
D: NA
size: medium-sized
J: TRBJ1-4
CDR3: CASSLGQRGKGKLFF
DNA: TGTGCCAGCAGCTTGGGACAACGTGGAAAGGGAAAACTGTTTTTT

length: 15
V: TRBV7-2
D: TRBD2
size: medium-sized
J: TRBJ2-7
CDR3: CASSVTSGRQYEQYF
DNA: TGTGCCAGCAGCGTAACTAGCGGGAGACAATACGAGCAGTACTTC

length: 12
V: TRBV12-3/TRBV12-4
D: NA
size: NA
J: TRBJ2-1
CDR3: CASSSGWVEQFF
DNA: TGTGCCAGCAGTTCGGGGTGGGTTGAGCAGTTCTTC

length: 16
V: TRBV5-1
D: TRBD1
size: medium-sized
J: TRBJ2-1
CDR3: CASSPGGGTGASRGFF
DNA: TGCGCCAGCAGCCCCGGTGGGGGGACAGGGGCCTCCAGGGGGTTCTTC

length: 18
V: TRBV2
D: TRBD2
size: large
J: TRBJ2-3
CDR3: CASSERLAGGPLTDTQYF
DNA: TGTGCCAGCAGTGAACGATTAGCGGGAGGGCCTCTCACAGATACGCAGTATTTT

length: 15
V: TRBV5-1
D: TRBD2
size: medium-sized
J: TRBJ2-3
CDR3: CASTDPAGGTDTQYF
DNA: TGCGCCAGCACCGACCCTGCGGGGGGCACAGATACGCAGTATTTT

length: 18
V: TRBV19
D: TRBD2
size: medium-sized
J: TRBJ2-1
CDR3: CASTDHGLAERSYNEQFF
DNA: TGTGCCAGTACCGATCACGGACTAGCGGAACGCTCCTACAATGAGCAGTTCTTC

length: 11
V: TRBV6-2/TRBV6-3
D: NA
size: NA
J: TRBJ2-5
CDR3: CASSYGETQYF
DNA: TGTGCCAGCAGTTACGGGGAGACCCAGTACTTC

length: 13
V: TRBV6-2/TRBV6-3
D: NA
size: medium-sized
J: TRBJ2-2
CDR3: CASSFTSSGELFF
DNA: TGTGCCAGCAGCTTCACCTCGAGCGGGGAGCTGTTTTTT

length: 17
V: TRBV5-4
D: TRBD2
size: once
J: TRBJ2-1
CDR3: CASSRGLAVSSYNEQFF
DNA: TGTGCCAGCAGCCGGGGACTAGCGGTTAGCTCCTACAATGAGCAGTTCTTC

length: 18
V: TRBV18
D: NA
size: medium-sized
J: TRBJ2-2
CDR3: CASSPLFGERANTGELFF
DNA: TGTGCCAGCTCACCATTGTTCGGCGAGAGGGCGAACACCGGGGAGCTGTTTTTT

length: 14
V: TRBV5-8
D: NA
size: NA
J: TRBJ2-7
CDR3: CASSLAGAVYEQYF
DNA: TGTGCCAGCAGCTTGGCGGGGGCCGTCTACGAGCAGTACTTC

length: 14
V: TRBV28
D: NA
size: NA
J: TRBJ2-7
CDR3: CASGEVSSSYEQYF
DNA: TGTGCCAGCGGTGAGGTATCGAGCTCCTACGAGCAGTACTTC

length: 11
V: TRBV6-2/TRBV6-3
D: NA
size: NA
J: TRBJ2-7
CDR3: CASSPHHEQYF
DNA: TGTGCCAGCAGTCCCCACCACGAGCAGTACTTC

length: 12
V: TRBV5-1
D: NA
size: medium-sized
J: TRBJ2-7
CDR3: CATGESFYEQYF
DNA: TGCGCCACAGGGGAGTCGTTCTACGAGCAGTACTTC

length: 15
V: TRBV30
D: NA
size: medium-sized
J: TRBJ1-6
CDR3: CAWSVLGTANSPLHF
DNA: TGTGCCTGGAGTGTACTTGGGACGGCTAATTCACCCCTCCACTTT

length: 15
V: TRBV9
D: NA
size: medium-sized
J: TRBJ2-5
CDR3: CASSVGGGAGETQYF
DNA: TGTGCCAGCAGCGTAGGAGGGGGGGCTGGGGAGACCCAGTACTTC

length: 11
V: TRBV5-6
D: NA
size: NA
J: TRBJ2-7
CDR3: CASGSGYEQYF
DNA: TGTGCCAGCGGCTCAGGGTACGAGCAGTACTTC

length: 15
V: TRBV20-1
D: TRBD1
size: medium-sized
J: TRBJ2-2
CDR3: CSARDSSGGTGELFF
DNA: TGCAGTGCTAGAGATTCGTCAGGGGGAACCGGGGAGCTGTTTTTT

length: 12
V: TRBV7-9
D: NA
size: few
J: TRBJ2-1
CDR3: CASSFWGIEQFF
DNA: TGTGCCAGCAGCTTCTGGGGGATTGAGCAGTTCTTC

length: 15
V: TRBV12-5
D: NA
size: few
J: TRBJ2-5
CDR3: CASGLVGAGRETQYF
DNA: TGTGCTAGTGGTTTGGTAGGCGCCGGACGGGAGACCCAGTACTTC

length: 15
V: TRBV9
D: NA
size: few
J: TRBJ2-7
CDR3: CASSVVAGSSYEQYF
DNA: TGTGCCAGCAGCGTAGTGGCTGGGAGCTCCTACGAGCAGTACTTC

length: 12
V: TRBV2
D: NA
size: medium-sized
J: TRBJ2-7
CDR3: CASRQGRYEQYF
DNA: TGTGCCAGCAGGCAGGGAAGATACGAGCAGTACTTC

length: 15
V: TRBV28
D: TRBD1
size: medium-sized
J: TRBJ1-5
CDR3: CASDEMTGEAQPQHF
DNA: TGTGCCAGCGACGAAATGACAGGGGAGGCTCAGCCCCAGCATTTT

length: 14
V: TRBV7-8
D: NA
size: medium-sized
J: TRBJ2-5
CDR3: CASRPGGGQETQYF
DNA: TGTGCCAGCAGACCGGGGGGCGGCCAAGAGACCCAGTACTTC

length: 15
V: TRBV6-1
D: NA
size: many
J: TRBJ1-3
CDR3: CASSEQAISGNTIYF
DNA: TGTGCCAGCAGTGAACAGGCCATCTCTGGAAACACCATATATTTT

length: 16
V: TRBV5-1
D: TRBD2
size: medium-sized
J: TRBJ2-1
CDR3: CASSLGDYRMSGEQFF
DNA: TGCGCCAGCAGCTTGGGGGACTACAGAATGTCGGGTGAGCAGTTCTTC

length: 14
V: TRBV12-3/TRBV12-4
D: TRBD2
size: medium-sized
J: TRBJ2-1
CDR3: CASGAGANYNEQFF
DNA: TGTGCCAGCGGAGCGGGAGCCAACTACAATGAGCAGTTCTTC

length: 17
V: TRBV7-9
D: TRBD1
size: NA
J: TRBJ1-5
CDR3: CASSQSRGRGNDQPQHF
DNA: TGTGCCAGCAGCCAGAGCAGAGGCAGGGGGAACGATCAGCCCCAGCATTTT